Listed here are 9 T cell receptor beta chains from one sample, sequenced in a study of shared clonotypes between healthy human individuals (dated by TCRdb to 2020 to 2022). Library preparation used the immunoSEQ multiplex PCR assay. This is the immuneACCESS table as TCRdb keeps it, with only in-frame sequences that have V and J called. A part of the clones is gone; compared with another copy, unresolved V genes explain less than half, and the rest is unexplained. This sample gives over a million clones in total; about 96% of them show up just once. About 1.2% of the sample belongs to the ten largest clones. The sequenced sample was naive CD4+ T cells sorted from blood. Taken with the paper, the label for cell subset or site translates to: CD45RA+ positively selected. These TCRs come from a man aged 30-40 years in good health.

The chain recombines TRBV6-1 with TRBJ1-4; D is unresolved. Trimming took off 2 bases at V and 1 base at J, with 11 bases between the two ends. In germline, CDR1 is MNHNS, CDR2 SASEGT. The CDR3 is made up of 16 amino acids. In DNA form, the CDR3 reads TGTGCCAGCAGTGAACTCCCCGGACTAACTAATGAAAAACTGTTTTTT. Protein sequence: CASSELPGLTNEKLFF.

A word on this clone: The same CDR3 can be traced to other DNA sequences in this sample. The V and J genes are TRBV18 and TRBJ2-7; possible D gene TRBD2, 5 bases. Trimming left V 3 bases short and J 6 bases short, with 6 bases between. The V gene's germline CDR1 is KGHSH and CDR2 LQKENI. This CDR3 has 11 amino acids. CDR3 coding DNA: TGTGCCAGCTCACCGGCGGGCGAGCAGTACTTC. It specifies CASSPAGEQYF. Combining the CDR3 with reference TRBV18 and TRBJ2-7 gives the whole variable domain NAGVMQNPRHLVRRRGQEARLRCSPMKGHSHVYWYRQLPEEGLKFMVYLQKENIIDESGMPKERFSAEFPKEGPSILRIQQVVRGDSAAYFCASSPAGEQYFGPGTRLTVT.

Note on this clone: The sample has other DNA sequences that encode this CDR3 too. This chain links TRBV29-1 with TRBJ2-5; perhaps TRBD2 as D (5 bases). The germline gives CDR1 SQVTM, CDR2 ANQGSEA. This CDR3 comprises 13 residues. The V end was cut by 3 bases, the J end by 1 base, with 9 bases between. The chain's CDR3 is CSVDRTAQETQYF. CDR3 nucleotides: TGCAGCGTTGATAGGACTGCCCAAGAGACCCAGTACTTC.

The chain couples TRBV6-5 to TRBJ1-5; no firm D call. V was cut by 8 bases and J by 7 bases, with 15 bases left in between. The germline V gene has CDR1 MNHEY and CDR2 SVGAGI. The CDR3 covers 13 residues. CDR3 bases: TGTGCCAGCTGGGCGGTGGCGGGGCAGCCCCAGCATTTT. Protein product: CASWAVAGQPQHF.

The chain employs TRBV6-5 and TRBJ2-7; the D gene is possibly TRBD1 (5 bases). Trimming removed 6 bases from V and 4 bases from J, with 16 bases in between. Germline CDR1 MNHEY, CDR2 SVGAGI. The CDR3 sequence is 14 residues long. The CDR3 sequence is CASRDPGKGYEQYF. The CDR3 coding sequence is TGTGCCAGCAGGGATCCTGGGAAGGGGTACGAGCAGTACTTC.

The chain is built from TRBV28 and TRBJ1-5, with TRBD1 identical over 8 bases. From germline, CDR1 is MDHEN and CDR2 SYDVKM. The trim removed 5 bases at V and 1 base at J, leaving 7 bases unmatched. This CDR3 has 16 amino acids. Here the CDR3 DNA reads TGTGCCAGCAGTCGCTCCCGGACAGGGAGCAATCAGCCCCAGCATTTT. The encoded protein is CASSRSRTGSNQPQHF.

This rearrangement joins TRBV5-6 to TRBJ2-7; D uncertain. Germline-derived CDR1 and CDR2 are SGHDT and YYEEEE. CDR3 length: 12 residues. V lost 2 bases and J lost 0, with 3 bases in between. CDR3 nucleotide sequence: TGTGCCAGCAGCTTAAACTCCTACGAGCAGTACTTC. It yields the protein CASSLNSYEQYF.

The chain is built from TRBV5-1 and TRBJ2-2; 12 bases are a match to TRBD2. Per the germline V gene, CDR1 is SGHRS and CDR2 is YFSETQ. The CDR3 is 15 amino acids. V dropped 7 bases and J dropped 6; count of bases not matched to a gene: 7. CDR3 in DNA: TGCGCCAGCCGTGCGGGACTAGCGGGTTCCGGGGAGCTGTTTTTT. Translating gives CASRAGLAGSGELFF. The entire variable domain, with the rest obtained from reference TRBV5-1 and TRBJ2-2, is as follows: KAGVTQTPRYLIKTRGQQVTLSCSPISGHRSVSWYQQTPGQGLQFLFEYFSETQRNKGNFPGRFSGRQFSNSRSEMNVSTLELGDSALYLCASRAGLAGSGELFFGEGSRLTVL.

V usage is TRBV9 and J usage is TRBJ2-7; maybe TRBD1 (5 bases). The CDR3 contains 15 residues. Trimming shortened V by 4 bases and J by 6 bases, and 20 bases separated the two germline ends. Germline-derived CDR1 and CDR2 are SGDLS and YYNGEE. The CDR3 is CASSPSRRQSFEQYF. As DNA, the CDR3 is TGTGCCAGCAGCCCAAGTCGACGACAGTCGTTCGAGCAGTACTTC.